This record covers a single T cell receptor beta chain. Its antigen is still unknown. This sample is part of a study of OX40 agonist ivuxolimab in advanced cancers. On the study more broadly: Dose-escalation cases comprised hepatocellular carcinoma, melanoma, renal cell or head and neck cancer. Overall study results and limits: At 0.1 to 3.0 mg/kg and by week 6, CD4+ and CD8+ T cells in the blood had expanded clonally.

Some clones are missing from TCRdb's copy, which holds only in-frame ones; the method was immunoSEQ multiplex PCR. The sample has 75,000 to 80,000 clones, approximately 84% seen once; the top ten hold approximately 4.5%. V lost 3 bases, J lost 3 bases, and 10 bases lay in between. This CDR3 is 14 amino acids long. CDR1 is LGHNA and CDR2 is YSLEER in the germline V gene. Autoimmune disease history or systemic immunosuppression led to patient exclusion. The receptor was derived from an adult with an advanced solid tumor such as melanoma, head and neck, liver or kidney cancer. Sequenced material: CD4+ or CD8+ T cells sorted from blood, taken in a trial of the OX40 agonist ivuxolimab. The J gene is TRBJ2-3, the V gene TRBV4-3, with no clear D. The DNA for the CDR3 is TGCGCCAGCAGCCACGCCCGGAATACAGATACGCAGTATTTT. Protein sequence: CASSHARNTDTQYF.